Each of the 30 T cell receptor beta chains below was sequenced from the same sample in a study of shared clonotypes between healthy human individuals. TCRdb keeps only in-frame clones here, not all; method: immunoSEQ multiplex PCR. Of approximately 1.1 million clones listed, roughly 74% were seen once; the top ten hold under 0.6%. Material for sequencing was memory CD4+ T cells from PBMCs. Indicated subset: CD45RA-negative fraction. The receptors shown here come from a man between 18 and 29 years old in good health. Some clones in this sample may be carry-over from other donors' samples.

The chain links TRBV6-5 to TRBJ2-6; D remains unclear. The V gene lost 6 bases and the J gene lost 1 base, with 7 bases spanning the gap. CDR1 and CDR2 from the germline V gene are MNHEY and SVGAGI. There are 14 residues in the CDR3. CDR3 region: CASSRPSGANVLTF. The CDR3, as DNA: TGTGCCAGCAGCCGCCCTTCTGGGGCCAACGTCCTGACTTTC.

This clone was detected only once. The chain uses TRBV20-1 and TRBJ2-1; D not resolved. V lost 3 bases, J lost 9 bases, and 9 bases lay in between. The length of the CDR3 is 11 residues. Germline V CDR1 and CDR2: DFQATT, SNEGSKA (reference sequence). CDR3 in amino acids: CSARGEFEQFF. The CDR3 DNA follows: TGCAGTGCTAGGGGCGAGTTTGAGCAGTTCTTC.

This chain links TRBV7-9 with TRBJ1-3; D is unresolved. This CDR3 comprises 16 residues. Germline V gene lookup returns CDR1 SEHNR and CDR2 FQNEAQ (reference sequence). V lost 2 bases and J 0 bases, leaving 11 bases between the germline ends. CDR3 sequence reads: CASSLNEQISGNTIYF. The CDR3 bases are TGTGCCAGCAGCTTAAATGAACAGATCTCTGGAAACACCATATATTTT.

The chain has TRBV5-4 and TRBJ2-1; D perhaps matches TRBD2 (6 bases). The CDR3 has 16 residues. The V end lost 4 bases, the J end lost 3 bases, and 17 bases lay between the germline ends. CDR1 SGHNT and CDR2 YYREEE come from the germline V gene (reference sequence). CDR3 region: CASSPGLHAIYNEQFF. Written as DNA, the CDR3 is TGTGCCAGCAGCCCGGGACTCCACGCAATCTACAATGAGCAGTTCTTC. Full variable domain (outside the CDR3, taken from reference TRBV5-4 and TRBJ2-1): ETGVTQSPTHLIKTRGQQVTLRCSSQSGHNTVSWYQQALGQGPQFIFQYYREEENGRGNFPPRFSGLQFPNYSSELNVNALELDDSALYLCASSPGLHAIYNEQFFGPGTRLTVL.

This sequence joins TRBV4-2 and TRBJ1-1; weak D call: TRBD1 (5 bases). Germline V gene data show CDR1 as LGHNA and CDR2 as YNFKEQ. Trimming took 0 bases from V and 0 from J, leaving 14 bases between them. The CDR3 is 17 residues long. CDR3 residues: CASSQDATARMNTEAFF. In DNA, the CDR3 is TGTGCCAGCAGCCAAGATGCGACAGCCCGAATGAACACTGAAGCTTTCTTT.

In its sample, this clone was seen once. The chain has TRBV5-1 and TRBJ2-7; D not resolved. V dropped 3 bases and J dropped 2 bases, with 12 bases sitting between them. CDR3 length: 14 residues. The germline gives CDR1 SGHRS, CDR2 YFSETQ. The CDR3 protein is CASSSLSSPYEQYF. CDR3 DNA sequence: TGCGCCAGCAGCTCTCTCTCCAGTCCCTACGAGCAGTACTTC.

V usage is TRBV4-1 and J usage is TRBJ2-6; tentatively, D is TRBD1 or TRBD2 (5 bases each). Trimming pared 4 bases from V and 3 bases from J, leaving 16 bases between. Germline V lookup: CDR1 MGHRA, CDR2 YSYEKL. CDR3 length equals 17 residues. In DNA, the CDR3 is TGCGCCAGCAGCCTCTTTTGGGGGATGGGTGGGGCCAACGTCCTGACTTTC. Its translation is CASSLFWGMGGANVLTF.

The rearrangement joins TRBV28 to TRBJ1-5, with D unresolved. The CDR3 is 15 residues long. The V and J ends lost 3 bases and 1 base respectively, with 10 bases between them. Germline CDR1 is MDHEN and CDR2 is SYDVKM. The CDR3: CASSFVPGSNQPQHF. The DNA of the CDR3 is TGTGCCAGCAGTTTTGTTCCGGGAAGCAATCAGCCCCAGCATTTT. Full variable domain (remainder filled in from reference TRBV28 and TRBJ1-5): DVKVTQSSRYLVKRTGEKVFLECVQDMDHENMFWYRQDPGLGLRLIYFSYDVKMKEKGDIPEGYSVSREKKERFSLILESASTNQTSMYLCASSFVPGSNQPQHFGDGTRLSIL.

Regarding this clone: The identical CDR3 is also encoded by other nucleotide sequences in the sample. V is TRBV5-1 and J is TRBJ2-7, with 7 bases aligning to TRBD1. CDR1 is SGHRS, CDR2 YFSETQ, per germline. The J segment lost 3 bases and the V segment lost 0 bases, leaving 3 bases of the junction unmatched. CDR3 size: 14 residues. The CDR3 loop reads CASSLVAGGYEQYF. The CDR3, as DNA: TGCGCCAGCAGCTTGGTGGCAGGGGGCTACGAGCAGTACTTC. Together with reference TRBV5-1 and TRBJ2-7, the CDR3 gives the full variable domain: KAGVTQTPRYLIKTRGQQVTLSCSPISGHRSVSWYQQTPGQGLQFLFEYFSETQRNKGNFPGRFSGRQFSNSRSEMNVSTLELGDSALYLCASSLVAGGYEQYFGPGTRLTVT.

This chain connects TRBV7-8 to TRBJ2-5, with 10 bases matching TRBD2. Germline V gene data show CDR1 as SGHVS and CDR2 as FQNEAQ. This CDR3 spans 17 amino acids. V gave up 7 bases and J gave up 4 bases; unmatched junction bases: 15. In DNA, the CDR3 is TGTGCCAGCACCACTACCCCGGGACTAGCGTCCGGAGAGACCCAGTACTTC. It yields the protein CASTTTPGLASGETQYF.

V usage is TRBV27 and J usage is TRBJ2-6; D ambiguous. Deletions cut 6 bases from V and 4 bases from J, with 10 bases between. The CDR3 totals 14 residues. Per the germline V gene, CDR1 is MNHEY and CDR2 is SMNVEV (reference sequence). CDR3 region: CASRRLRGANVLTF. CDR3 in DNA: TGTGCCAGCAGGCGTCTGAGGGGGGCCAACGTCCTGACTTTC.

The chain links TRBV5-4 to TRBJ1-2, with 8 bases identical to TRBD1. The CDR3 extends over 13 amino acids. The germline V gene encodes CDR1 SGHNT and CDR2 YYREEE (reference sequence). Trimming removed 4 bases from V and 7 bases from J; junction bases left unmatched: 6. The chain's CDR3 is CASSGRGQGGYTF. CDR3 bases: TGTGCCAGCAGCGGCAGGGGGCAGGGTGGCTACACCTTC.

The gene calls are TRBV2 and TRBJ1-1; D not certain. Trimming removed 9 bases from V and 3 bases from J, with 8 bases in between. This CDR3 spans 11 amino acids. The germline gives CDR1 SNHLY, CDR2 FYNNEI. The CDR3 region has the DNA TGTGCCAGGGGGAGAGACACTGAAGCTTTCTTT. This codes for CARGRDTEAFF.

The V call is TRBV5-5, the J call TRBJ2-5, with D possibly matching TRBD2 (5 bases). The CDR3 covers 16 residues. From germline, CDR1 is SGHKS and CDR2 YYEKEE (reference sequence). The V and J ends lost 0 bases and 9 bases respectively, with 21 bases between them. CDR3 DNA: TGTGCCAGCAGCTTGGCCTCTACCCCGGCCCAAGCGGCCCAGTACTTC. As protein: CASSLASTPAQAAQYF.

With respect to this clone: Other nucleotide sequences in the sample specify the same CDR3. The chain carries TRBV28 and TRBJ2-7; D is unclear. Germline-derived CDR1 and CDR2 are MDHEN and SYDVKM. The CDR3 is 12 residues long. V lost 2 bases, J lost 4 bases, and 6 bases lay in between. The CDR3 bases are TGTGCCAGCAGTTTAGCCCCTTACGAGCAGTACTTC. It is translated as CASSLAPYEQYF. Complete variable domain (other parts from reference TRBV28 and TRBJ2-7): DVKVTQSSRYLVKRTGEKVFLECVQDMDHENMFWYRQDPGLGLRLIYFSYDVKMKEKGDIPEGYSVSREKKERFSLILESASTNQTSMYLCASSLAPYEQYFGPGTRLTVT.

Written as DNA, the CDR3 is TGTGCCACCAGCAGATTTCAAGAAAAACTGTTTTTT. It translates to CATSRFQEKLFF. The rearrangement joins TRBV15 to TRBJ1-4; unclear D gene. Per germline, CDR1 LNHNV and CDR2 YYDKDF (reference sequence). The CDR3 has 12 residues. V lost 2 bases, J lost 8 bases, and 6 bases lay in between. The whole variable domain, filled in from reference TRBV15 and TRBJ1-4, reads DAMVIQNPRYQVTQFGKPVTLSCSQTLNHNVMYWYQQKSSQAPKLLFHYYDKDFNNEADTPDNFQSRRPNTSFCFLDIRSPGLGDTAMYLCATSRFQEKLFFGSGTQLSVL.

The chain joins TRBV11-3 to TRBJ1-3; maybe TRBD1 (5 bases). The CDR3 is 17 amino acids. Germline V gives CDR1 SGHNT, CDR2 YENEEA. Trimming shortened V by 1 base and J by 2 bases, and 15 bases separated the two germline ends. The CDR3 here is CASSLGPGSTPGNTIYF. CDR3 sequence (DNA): TGTGCCAGCAGCTTAGGGCCAGGGAGTACTCCTGGAAACACCATATATTTT.

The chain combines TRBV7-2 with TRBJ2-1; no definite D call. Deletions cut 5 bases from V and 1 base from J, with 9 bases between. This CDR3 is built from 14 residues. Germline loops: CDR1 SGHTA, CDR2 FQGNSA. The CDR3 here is CASSAQRSYNEQFF. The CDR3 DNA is TGTGCCAGCAGCGCGCAGAGATCCTACAATGAGCAGTTCTTC.

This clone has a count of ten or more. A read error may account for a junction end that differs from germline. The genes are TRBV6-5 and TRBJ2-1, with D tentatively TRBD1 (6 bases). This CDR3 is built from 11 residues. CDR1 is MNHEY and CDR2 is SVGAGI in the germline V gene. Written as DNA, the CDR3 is TGTGCCAGCACTTACGGACAGAGCCAGTTCTTC. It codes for CASTYGQSQFF.

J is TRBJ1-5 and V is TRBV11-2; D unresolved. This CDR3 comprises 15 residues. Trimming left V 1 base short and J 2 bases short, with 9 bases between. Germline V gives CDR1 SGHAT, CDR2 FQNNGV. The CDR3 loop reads CASSLGGIGNQPQHF. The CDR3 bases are TGTGCCAGCAGCTTAGGGGGTATTGGCAATCAGCCCCAGCATTTT.

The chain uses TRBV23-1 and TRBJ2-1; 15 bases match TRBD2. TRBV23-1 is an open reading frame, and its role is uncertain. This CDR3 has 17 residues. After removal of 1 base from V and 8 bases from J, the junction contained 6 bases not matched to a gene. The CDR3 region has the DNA TGCGCCAGCAGTCAATTCGGGACTAGCGGGAGGTGGGATGAGCAGTTCTTC. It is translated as CASSQFGTSGRWDEQFF.

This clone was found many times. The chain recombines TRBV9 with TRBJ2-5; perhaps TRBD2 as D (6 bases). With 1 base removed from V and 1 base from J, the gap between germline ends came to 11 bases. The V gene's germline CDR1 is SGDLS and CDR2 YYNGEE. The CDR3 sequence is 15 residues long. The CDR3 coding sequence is TGTGCCAGCAGCGTAAGGATGGGGGGCCAAGAGACCCAGTACTTC. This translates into CASSVRMGGQETQYF. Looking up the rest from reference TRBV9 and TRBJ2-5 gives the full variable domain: DSGVTQTPKHLITATGQRVTLRCSPRSGDLSVYWYQQSLDQGLQFLIQYYNGEERAKGNILERFSAQQFPDLHSELNLSSLELGDSALYFCASSVRMGGQETQYFGPGTRLLVL.

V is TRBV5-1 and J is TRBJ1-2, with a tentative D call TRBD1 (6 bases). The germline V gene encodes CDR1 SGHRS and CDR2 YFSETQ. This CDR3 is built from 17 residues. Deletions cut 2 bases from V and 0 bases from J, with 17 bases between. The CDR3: CASSFTLRDNPNYGYTF. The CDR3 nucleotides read TGCGCCAGCAGCTTTACCCTCCGGGACAACCCTAACTATGGCTACACCTTC.

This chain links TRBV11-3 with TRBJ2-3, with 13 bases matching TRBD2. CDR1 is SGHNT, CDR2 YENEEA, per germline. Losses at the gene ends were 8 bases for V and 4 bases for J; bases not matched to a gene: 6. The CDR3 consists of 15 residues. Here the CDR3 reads CASGRGLAGPDTQYF. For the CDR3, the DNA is TGTGCCAGCGGACGGGGACTAGCGGGACCAGATACGCAGTATTTT. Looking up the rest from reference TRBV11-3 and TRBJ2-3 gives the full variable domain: EAGVVQSPRYKIIEKKQPVAFWCNPISGHNTLYWYLQNLGQGPELLIRYENEEAVDDSQLPKDRFSAERLKGVDSTLKIQPAELGDSAVYLCASGRGLAGPDTQYFGPGTRLTVL.

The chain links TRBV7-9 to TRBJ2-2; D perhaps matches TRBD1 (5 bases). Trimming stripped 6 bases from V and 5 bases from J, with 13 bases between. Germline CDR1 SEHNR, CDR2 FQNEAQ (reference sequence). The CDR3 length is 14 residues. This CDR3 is CASRGDSPTGELFF. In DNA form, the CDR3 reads TGTGCCAGCAGAGGAGACAGCCCAACCGGGGAGCTGTTTTTT.

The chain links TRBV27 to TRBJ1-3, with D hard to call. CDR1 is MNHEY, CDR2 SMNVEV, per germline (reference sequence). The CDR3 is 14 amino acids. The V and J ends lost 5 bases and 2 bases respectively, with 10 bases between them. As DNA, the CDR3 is TGTGCCAGCAGTAGACACCCAACTGGAAACACCATATATTTT. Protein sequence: CASSRHPTGNTIYF.

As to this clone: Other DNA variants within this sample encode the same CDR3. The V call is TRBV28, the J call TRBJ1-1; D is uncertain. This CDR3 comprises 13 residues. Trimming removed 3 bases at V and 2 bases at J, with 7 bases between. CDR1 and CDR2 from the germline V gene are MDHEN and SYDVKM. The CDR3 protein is CASSFPGNTEAFF. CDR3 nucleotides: TGTGCCAGCAGTTTCCCCGGAAACACTGAAGCTTTCTTT.

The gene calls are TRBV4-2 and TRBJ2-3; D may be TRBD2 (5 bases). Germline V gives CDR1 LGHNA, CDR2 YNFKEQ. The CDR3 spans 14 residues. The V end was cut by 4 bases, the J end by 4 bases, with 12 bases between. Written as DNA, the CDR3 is TGTGCCAGCAGCCCGACTAACGGGGCAGATACGCAGTATTTT. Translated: CASSPTNGADTQYF.

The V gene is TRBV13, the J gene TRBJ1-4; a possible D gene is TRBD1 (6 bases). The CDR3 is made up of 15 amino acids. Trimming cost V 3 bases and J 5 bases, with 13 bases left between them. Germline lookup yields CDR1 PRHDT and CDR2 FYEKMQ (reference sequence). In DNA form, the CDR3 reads TGTGCCAGCAGCTTTACCTACAGGGCGAATGAAAAACTGTTTTTT. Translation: CASSFTYRANEKLFF.

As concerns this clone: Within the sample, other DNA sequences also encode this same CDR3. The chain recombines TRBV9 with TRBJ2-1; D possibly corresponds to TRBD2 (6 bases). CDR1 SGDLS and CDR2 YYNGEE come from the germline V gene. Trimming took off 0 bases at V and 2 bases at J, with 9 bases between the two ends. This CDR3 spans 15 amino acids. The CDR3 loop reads CASSVVGGPYNEQFF. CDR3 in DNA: TGTGCCAGCAGCGTAGTGGGGGGACCCTACAATGAGCAGTTCTTC.